The text below deals with one TCR beta chain. Its matching antigen is unknown. The data were obtained in a study of T cell repertoires in cytomegalovirus infection. Study background: It can be stated that public TCR beta signatures indicated CMV infection as well as a matching HLA type.

Findings and limits, study-wide: The ex vivo response was dominated by HLA-C-restricted CMV-specific TCR beta clonotypes. Cumulative public TCR beta family frequency identified CMV carriers with the relevant HLA.

TCRdb reanalysed the reads using MiXCR and keeps one entry per CDR3 protein. The data contain 370,000 or so distinct CDR3 sequences, around a third of them singletons. Trimming took 8 bases from V and 3 from J, leaving 20 bases between them. CDR3 length: 15 residues. Germline V CDR1 and CDR2: MNHEY, SVGEGT. The sequencing used cultured PBMCs, collected from culture after CMV antigen stimulation. The TCR comes from a human donor in good health (CMV status not recorded). Some clones in this sample may be carry-over from other donors' samples. The V and J genes are TRBV6-2 or TRBV6-3 and TRBJ2-7, with D tentatively TRBD1 or TRBD2 (5 bases each). The CDR3 is CASSSPSMGVYEQYV. The CDR3 DNA is TGTGCCAGCTCTTCGCCCAGTATGGGGGTCTACGAGCAGTACGTC.